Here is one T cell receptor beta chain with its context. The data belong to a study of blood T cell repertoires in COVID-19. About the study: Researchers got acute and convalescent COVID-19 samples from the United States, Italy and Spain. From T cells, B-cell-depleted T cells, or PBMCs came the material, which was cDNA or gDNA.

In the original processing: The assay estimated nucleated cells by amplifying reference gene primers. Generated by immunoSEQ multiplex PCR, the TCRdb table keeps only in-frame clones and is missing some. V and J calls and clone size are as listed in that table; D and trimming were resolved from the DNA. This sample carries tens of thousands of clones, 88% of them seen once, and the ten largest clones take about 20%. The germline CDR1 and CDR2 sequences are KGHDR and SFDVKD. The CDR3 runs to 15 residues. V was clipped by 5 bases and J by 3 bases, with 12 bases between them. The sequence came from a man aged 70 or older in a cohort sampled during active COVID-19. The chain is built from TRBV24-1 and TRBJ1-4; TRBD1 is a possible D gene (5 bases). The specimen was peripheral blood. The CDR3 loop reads CATSATGRPNEKLFF. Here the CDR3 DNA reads TGTGCCACCAGTGCCACAGGCCGACCTAATGAAAAACTGTTTTTT.